Presented here are 13 T cell receptor beta chains from one specimen sequenced in a study of tumor-infiltrating lymphocytes in oesophageal squamous cell carcinoma. Each CDR3 protein gets one entry after TCRdb re-called the PCR reads with MiXCR. The table includes roughly 16,000 distinct CDR3 sequences, 45% to 55% detected once. The sample consisted of esophageal tumor tissue. These receptors all come from a male donor with esophageal squamous cell carcinoma.

V is TRBV24-1 and J is TRBJ2-2; no clear D gene. This CDR3 contains 13 residues. V lost 2 bases to trimming and J lost 7 bases, with 7 bases between them. CDR1 is KGHDR and CDR2 is SFDVKD in the germline V gene. In DNA, the CDR3 is TGTGCCACCAGTGATTGGTCGGGCGGGGAGCTGTTTTTT. This gives the protein CATSDWSGGELFF.

The chain carries TRBV7-2 and TRBJ2-1, with 7 bases lining up with TRBD1. Gene TRBJ2-5 matches the end of the DNA better, so the J call may be wrong. The CDR3 spans 16 residues. Looked up from germline, CDR1 is SGHTA and CDR2 is FQGNSA. CDR3 region: CASSLSGTERGETQYF. The CDR3 DNA reads TGTGCCAGCAGCTTATCCGGGACAGAGAGGGGAGAGACCCAGTACTTC.

This clonotype counts as medium-sized. The genes are TRBV6-1 and TRBJ2-5, with D perhaps TRBD1 or TRBD2 (5 bases each). The CDR3 extends over 12 amino acids. Germline V gene data show CDR1 as MNHNS and CDR2 as SASEGT. V gave up 2 bases and J gave up 5 bases, with 6 bases separating them. CDR3 coding DNA: TGTGCCAGCAGTGAATGGGGGGAGACCCAGTACTTC. Translated: CASSEWGETQYF.

The V gene is TRBV7-2, the J gene TRBJ2-5; D uncertain. Germline lookup yields CDR1 SGHTA and CDR2 FQGNSA. This CDR3 has 14 residues. V dropped 5 bases and J dropped 0 bases, with 10 bases sitting between them. CDR3 sequence: CASSRQTNQETQYF. The CDR3 nucleotides read TGTGCCAGCAGCCGTCAGACAAACCAAGAGACCCAGTACTTC.

This CDR3 reads CASSVRDSNYGYTF. CDR3 coding DNA: TGTGCCAGCAGCGTCAGGGACAGTAACTATGGCTACACCTTC. The J gene is TRBJ1-2, the V gene TRBV7-2; 7 bases are a match to TRBD1. CDR3 length: 14 amino acids. V shed 5 bases and J 1 base; nucleotides not matched to a gene: 4. Germline V CDR1 and CDR2: SGHTA, FQGNSA.

For this clonotype: Just one base apart from a much larger clone, this may be a read error. The chain recombines TRBV6-1 with TRBJ2-5, with D possibly TRBD2 on 5 matching bases. The J call is doubtful: the DNA matches TRBJ2-1 better. There are 14 residues in the CDR3. CDR1 is MNHNS and CDR2 is SASEGT in the germline V gene. This chain's CDR3 is CASSRTGRLNEQFF. CDR3 bases: TGTGCCAGCAGTCGGACTGGGAGATTAAACGAGCAGTTCTTC.

The chain employs TRBV6-6 and TRBJ2-5; no clear D. The J call could be wrong; TRBJ2-1 is a better fit for the DNA end. CDR1 is MNHNY, CDR2 SVGAGI, per germline (reference sequence). The CDR3 contains 15 residues. The CDR3 DNA is TGTGCCAGCAGTTACTCGAGCAGGAGAGACAATGAGCAGTTCTTC. Its protein product is CASSYSSRRDNEQFF.

A note on this clonotype: The germline gene is not matched at one end of the junction; a read error may be the cause. The J gene is TRBJ2-6, the V gene TRBV7-9; D gene ambiguous. Germline CDR1 SEHNR, CDR2 FQNEAQ (reference sequence). The length of the CDR3 is 15 residues. The CDR3 nucleotides are TGTGCCAGCAGGTTAGATCTCACTGGGGCCAACGTCCTGACTTTC. It encodes CASRLDLTGANVLTF.

This clonotype was recorded at least ten times. This chain's CDR3 is CASSLAWGPGNTIYF. DNA for the CDR3: TGTGCCAGCAGCTTGGCCTGGGGGCCAGGAAACACCATATATTTT. The V gene is TRBV5-6, the J gene TRBJ1-3; weak D call: TRBD1 (6 bases). Germline values: CDR1 SGHDT, CDR2 YYEEEE. CDR3 length equals 15 residues. Trimming removed 0 bases at V and 4 bases at J, with 11 bases between.

Of note for this clonotype: At one end the junction does not follow the germline gene, possibly because of a read error. The rearrangement links TRBV7-2 to TRBJ2-4; tentatively, D is TRBD1 (7 bases). Per germline, CDR1 SGHTA and CDR2 FQGNSA. The CDR3 loop spans 23 amino acids. The CDR3 sequence is CASPRAPQGRRRGPRPHSGGAYF. CDR3 sequence (DNA): TGTGCCAGCCCCAGGGCTCCTCAGGGGAGGAGAAGGGGACCCCGACCACACTCAGGGGGTGCGTACTTT.

Comment on this clonotype: A junction end diverges from the germline sequence, so it may reflect a read error. CDR3 in amino acids: CASRLENSYEQYF. CDR3 in DNA: TGTGCCAGCAGACTAGAGAACTCCTACGAGCAGTACTTT. The chain joins TRBV12-3 or TRBV12-4 to TRBJ1-6; D is uncertain. This CDR3 spans 13 amino acids.

This clonotype is medium-sized. The chain links TRBV7-9 to TRBJ1-5, with 7 bases aligning to TRBD1. V trimming: 1 base; J trimming: 6 bases; junction bases outside the gene matches: 3. Per germline, CDR1 SEHNR and CDR2 FQNEAQ (reference sequence). The CDR3 has 14 amino acids. CDR3 in amino acids: CASSLGQGGQPQHF. As DNA, the CDR3 is TGTGCCAGCAGCTTAGGGCAGGGGGGTCAGCCCCAGCATTTT.

The chain employs TRBV6-1 and TRBJ2-5; 8 bases line up with TRBD1. The better agreement between TRBJ2-1 and the DNA end casts doubt on the J call. The germline V gene has CDR1 MNHNS and CDR2 SASEGT. This CDR3 comprises 14 residues. This CDR3 reads CASSGLTGGNEQFF. The CDR3 nucleotides read TGTGCCAGCAGTGGACTCACAGGGGGCAATGAGCAGTTCTTC.